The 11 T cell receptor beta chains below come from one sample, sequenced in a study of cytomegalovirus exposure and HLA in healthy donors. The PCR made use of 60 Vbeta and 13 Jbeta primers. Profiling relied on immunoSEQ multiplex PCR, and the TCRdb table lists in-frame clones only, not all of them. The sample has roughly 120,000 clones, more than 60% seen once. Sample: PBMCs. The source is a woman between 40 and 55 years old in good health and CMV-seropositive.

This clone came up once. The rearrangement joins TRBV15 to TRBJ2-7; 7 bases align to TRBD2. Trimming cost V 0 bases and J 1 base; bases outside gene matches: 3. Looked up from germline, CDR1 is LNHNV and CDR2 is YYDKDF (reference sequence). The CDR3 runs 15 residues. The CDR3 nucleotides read TGTGCCACCAGCAGAGAGGCAGCGGGGTCCTACGAGCAGTACTTC. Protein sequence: CATSREAAGSYEQYF.

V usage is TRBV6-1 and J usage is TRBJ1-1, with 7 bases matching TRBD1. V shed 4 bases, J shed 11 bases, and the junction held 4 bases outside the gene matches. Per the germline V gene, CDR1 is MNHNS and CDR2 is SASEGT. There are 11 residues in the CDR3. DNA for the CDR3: TGTGCCAGCAGTGTAAGGGGGCACGCTTTCTTT. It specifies CASSVRGHAFF.

The CDR3 loop is CASIRAGTSAGELFF. The DNA of the CDR3 is TGTGCCAGCATAAGGGCCGGGACTTCGGCCGGGGAGCTGTTTTTT. The chain employs TRBV2 and TRBJ2-2; possibly TRBD2 for D (6 bases). The germline V gene has CDR1 SNHLY and CDR2 FYNNEI. V gave up 7 bases and J gave up 6 bases, with 18 bases separating them. The CDR3 is made up of 15 amino acids.

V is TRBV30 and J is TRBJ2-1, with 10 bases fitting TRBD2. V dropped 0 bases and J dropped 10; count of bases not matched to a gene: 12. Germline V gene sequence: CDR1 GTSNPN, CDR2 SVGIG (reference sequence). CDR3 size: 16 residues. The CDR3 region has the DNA TGTGCCTGGAGTGTTTCCGCTAGCGGGGGACTAGGGGAGCAGTTCTTC. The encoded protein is CAWSVSASGGLGEQFF.

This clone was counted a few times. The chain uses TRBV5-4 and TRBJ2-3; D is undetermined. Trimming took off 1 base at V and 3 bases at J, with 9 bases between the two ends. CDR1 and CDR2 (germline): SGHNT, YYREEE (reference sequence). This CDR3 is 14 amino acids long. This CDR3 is CASSLYAATDTQYF. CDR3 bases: TGTGCCAGCAGCTTGTATGCGGCGACAGATACGCAGTATTTT.

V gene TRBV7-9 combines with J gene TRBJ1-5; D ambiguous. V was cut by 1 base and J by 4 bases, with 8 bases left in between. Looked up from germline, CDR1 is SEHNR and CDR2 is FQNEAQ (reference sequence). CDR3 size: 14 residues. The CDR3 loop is CASSLGAENQPQHF. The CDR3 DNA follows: TGTGCCAGCAGCTTAGGGGCTGAAAATCAGCCCCAGCATTTT.

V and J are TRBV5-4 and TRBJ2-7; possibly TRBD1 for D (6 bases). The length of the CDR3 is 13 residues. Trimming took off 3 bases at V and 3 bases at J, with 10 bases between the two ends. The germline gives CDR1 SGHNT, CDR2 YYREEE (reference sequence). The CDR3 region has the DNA TGTGCCAGCAGCTATACAGGGAGCTACGAGCAGTACTTC. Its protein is CASSYTGSYEQYF.

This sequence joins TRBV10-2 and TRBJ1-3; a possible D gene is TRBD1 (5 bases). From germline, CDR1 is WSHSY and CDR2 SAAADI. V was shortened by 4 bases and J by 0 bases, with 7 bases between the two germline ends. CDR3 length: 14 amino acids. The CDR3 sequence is CASSVGGSGNTIYF. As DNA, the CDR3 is TGCGCCAGCAGTGTCGGGGGCTCTGGAAACACCATATATTTT.

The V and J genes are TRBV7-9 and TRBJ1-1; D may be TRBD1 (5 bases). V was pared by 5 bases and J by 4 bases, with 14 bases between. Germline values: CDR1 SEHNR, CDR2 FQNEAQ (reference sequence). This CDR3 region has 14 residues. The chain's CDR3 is CASSPQGRPTEAFF. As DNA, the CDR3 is TGTGCCAGCAGCCCCCAGGGAAGGCCCACTGAAGCTTTCTTT.

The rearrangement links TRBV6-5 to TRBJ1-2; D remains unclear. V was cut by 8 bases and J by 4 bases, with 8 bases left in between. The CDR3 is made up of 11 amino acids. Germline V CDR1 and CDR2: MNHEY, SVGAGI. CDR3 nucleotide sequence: TGTGCCAGCCTCAGTGGCTATGGCTACACCTTC. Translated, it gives CASLSGYGYTF.

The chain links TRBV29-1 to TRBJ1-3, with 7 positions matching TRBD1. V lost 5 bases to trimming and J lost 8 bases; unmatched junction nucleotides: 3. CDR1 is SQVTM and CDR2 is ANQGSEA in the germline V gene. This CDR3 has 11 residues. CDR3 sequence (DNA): TGCAGCGTTCAAACAGGGGACACCATATATTTT. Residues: CSVQTGDTIYF. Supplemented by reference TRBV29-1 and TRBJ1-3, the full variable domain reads SAVISQKPSRDICQRGTSLTIQCQVDSQVTMMFWYRQQPGQSLTLIATANQGSEATYESGFVIDKFPISRPNLTFSTLTVSNMSPEDSSIYLCSVQTGDTIYFGEGSWLTVV.